The rows below give T cell receptor beta chains drawn from one sample of a study of T cell repertoires in cytomegalovirus infection. TCRdb reprocessed the reads with MiXCR, giving one entry per CDR3 protein. The profile covers roughly 860,000 distinct CDR3 sequences, with about 33% appearing a single time and 9.5% to 15% taken by the ten largest. These TCRs are of unknown antigen specificity. This specimen consisted of cultured CD8+ T cells from PBMCs, obtained from culture after CMV antigen stimulation. The receptors shown here come from a human donor in good health (CMV status not recorded). Some clones in this sample may be carry-over from other donors' samples. The CDR3 runs from the conserved cysteine through the conserved F or W. The order of the fields is J gene, clone size, V gene, D gene, CDR3 DNA, CDR3 protein. The D gene is left open where the match is weak. The size field is filled for only some rows; it gives once, few, many or a size class.

TRBJ1-5 | few | TRBV4-3 | . | TGCGCCAGCAGCCAAGCTAGGGCGGCGGGTCAGCCCCAGCATTTT | CASSQARAAGQPQHF
TRBJ1-4 | many | TRBV7-2 | TRBD1 | TGTGCCAGCAGCACCCGGGACAGGGGTCTTTTGGCAACTAATGAAAAACTGTTTTTT | CASSTRDRGLLATNEKLFF
TRBJ2-1 | few | TRBV5-4 | TRBD2 | TGTGCCAGCAGTCTTTCTAGCGGCTACTCCTACAATGAGCAGTTCTTC | CASSLSSGYSYNEQFF
TRBJ2-3 | few | TRBV24-1 | . | TGTGCCACCAGTGATTTTTCGGATACGCAGTATTTT | CATSDFSDTQYF
TRBJ1-5 | . | TRBV27 | . | TGTGCCAGCACTCCATCGAGTATGGATCAGCCCCAGCATTTT | CASTPSSMDQPQHF
TRBJ2-1 | . | TRBV7-6 | TRBD1 | TGTGCCAGCACGCGGACAGGGCAGAATGAGCAGTTCTTC | CASTRTGQNEQFF
TRBJ2-7 | many | TRBV7-8 | . | TGTGCCAGCAGCATACGACAGGACCGCTCGGGTGAGCAGTACTTC | CASSIRQDRSGEQYF
TRBJ1-2 | . | TRBV7-9 | . | TGTGCCAGCAGCACTCCCGGTCCGGCTAACTATGGCTACACCTTC | CASSTPGPANYGYTF
TRBJ1-4 | . | TRBV7-9 | . | TGTGCCAGCAGCTTCATTGAAATTTCAGCTAATGAAAAACTGTTTTTT | CASSFIEISANEKLFF
TRBJ1-1 | few | TRBV9 | . | TGTGCCAGCAGCGTAGGGGGTTCTATGAACACTGAAGCTTTCTTT | CASSVGGSMNTEAFF
TRBJ2-3 | few | TRBV6-5 | TRBD2 | TGTGCCAGCAGTTACAAGCGGGGGGTTACAGATACGCAGTATTTT | CASSYKRGVTDTQYF
TRBJ2-2 | . | TRBV20-1 | . | TGCAGTGCTAGGGCTGGACTATCCACCGGGGAGCTGTTTTTT | CSARAGLSTGELFF
TRBJ1-1 | few | TRBV7-9 | TRBD1 | TGTGCCCTTAAGGGGGCCAAAGAAGCTTTCTTT | CALKGAKEAFF
TRBJ1-2 | . | TRBV7-9 | . | TGTGCCAGCAGCCCCAAACAATCGGGCTTGAATGGCTACACCTTC | CASSPKQSGLNGYTF
TRBJ2-3 | . | TRBV28 | . | TGTGCCAGCAGTTTAATGGGGGGCCGTACAGATACGCAGTATTTT | CASSLMGGRTDTQYF
TRBJ1-2 | . | TRBV19 | TRBD1 | TGTGCCAGCACAGGGGGCCTTAACTATGGCTACACCTTC | CASTGGLNYGYTF
TRBJ1-1 | . | TRBV5-5 | . | TGTGCCAGCAGCTTAGATGAAGTTGAAGCTTTCTTT | CASSLDEVEAFF
TRBJ1-5 | many | TRBV6-2/TRBV6-3 | . | TGTGCCAGCGGACACTATAGCAATCAGCCCCAGCATTTT | CASGHYSNQPQHF
TRBJ2-7 | few | TRBV6-6 | TRBD1 | TGTGCCAGCAGTTACCCTAACCGGGACAGGAACTCCTACGAGCAGTACTTC | CASSYPNRDRNSYEQYF
TRBJ2-1 | . | TRBV27 | TRBD1 | TGTGCCAGCAGTTACGGGACAGGGATCCTGAGTGAGCAGTTCTTC | CASSYGTGILSEQFF
TRBJ2-1 | few | TRBV24-1 | . | TGTGCCACCAGTGAGAGGGGGTGGGATGAGCAGTTCTTC | CATSERGWDEQFF
TRBJ2-7 | . | TRBV13 | . | TGTGCCAGCAGCCGGGGACTGCGCGACGAGCAGTACTTC | CASSRGLRDEQYF
TRBJ1-4 | few | TRBV5-1 | . | TGCGCCAGCAGCTTCGGTTTTGGAACGGATCCTAATGAAAAACTGTTTTTT | CASSFGFGTDPNEKLFF
TRBJ2-3 | once | TRBV7-9 | . | TGTACCAGCAGCTTGAGCTGGAGCTTAGAAGATACGCAGTATTTT | CTSSLSWSLEDTQYF
TRBJ2-1 | . | TRBV6-8 | . | TGTGCCAACAGAAACTTGTACAATGAGCAGTTCTTC | CANRNLYNEQFF
TRBJ1-6 | few | TRBV6-1 | TRBD1 | TGTGCCAGCAGTGAAGTAGGGGGCATGGGTTCACCCCTCCACTTT | CASSEVGGMGSPLHF
TRBJ1-5 | . | TRBV7-9 | TRBD1 | TGTGCCAGCAGCCTTCGACAGGGGCCCTTGAATCAGCCCCAGCATTTT | CASSLRQGPLNQPQHF
TRBJ2-7 | many | TRBV7-9 | . | TGTGCCAGCAGCTTAGAGGGAGACGAGCAGTACTTC | CASSLEGDEQYF
TRBJ1-2 | . | TRBV5-3 | TRBD1 | TGTGCCAGCAGCCAAACGACAGGGAATGGCTACACCTTC | CASSQTTGNGYTF
TRBJ1-2 | few | TRBV4-1 | . | TGCGCCAGCAGCCAAGATCTAGGGGTTGATGGCTACACCTTC | CASSQDLGVDGYTF
TRBJ1-1 | once | TRBV5-1 | . | TGCGCCAGCAGCTTCCCCGTGGCAGGGGAGGGGGGCACTGAAGCTTTCTTT | CASSFPVAGEGGTEAFF
TRBJ1-2 | . | TRBV28 | TRBD1 | TGTGCCAGCAGTTACTTCGGACAGGGCTATGGCTACACCTTC | CASSYFGQGYGYTF
TRBJ1-2 | . | TRBV7-9 | TRBD1 | TGTGCCAGCAGCTCACAGGGGAGAGGGAACTATGGCTACACCTTC | CASSSQGRGNYGYTF
TRBJ1-1 | few | TRBV29-1 | . | TGCAGCGTCATGGGGAACACTGAAGCTTTCTTT | CSVMGNTEAFF
TRBJ2-3 | . | TRBV7-9 | . | TGTGCCAGCAGCCCTAACCCAGATACGCAGTATTTT | CASSPNPDTQYF
TRBJ1-2 | . | TRBV27 | . | TGTGCCAGCGGGTCGGGCAGCTTCTATGGCTACACCTTC | CASGSGSFYGYTF
TRBJ2-1 | few | TRBV18 | . | TGTGCCAGCTCACCACTCGAAGCACCCTACAATGAGCAGTTCTTC | CASSPLEAPYNEQFF
TRBJ2-2 | . | TRBV6-4 | . | TGTGCCAGCAGTGAAGAAAGGGATACCGGGGAGCTGTTTTTT | CASSEERDTGELFF
TRBJ1-6 | . | TRBV12-3/TRBV12-4 | . | TGTGCCAGCAGTTTTTGGCAGAACAATTCACCCCTCCACTTT | CASSFWQNNSPLHF
TRBJ1-4 | . | TRBV4-1 | . | TGCGCCAGCAGCCAAGATGGGGGAGGCTATGAAAAACTGTTTTTT | CASSQDGGGYEKLFF
TRBJ2-5 | . | TRBV10-2 | . | TGCGCCAGCAGTGACGGCGCTGGGTTCCAGTACTTC | CASSDGAGFQYF
TRBJ1-1 | . | TRBV6-5 | . | TGTGCCAGCAGTTACTCGAACAACCCGAACACTGAAGCTTTCTTT | CASSYSNNPNTEAFF
TRBJ2-2 | . | TRBV6-5 | TRBD2 | TGTGCCAGCAGTTACTCAGCGGGGGGGAACACCGGGGAGCTGTTTTTT | CASSYSAGGNTGELFF
TRBJ2-1 | few | TRBV28 | . | TGTGCCAGCAGGGGGGGCGGGGTCTCCTACAATGAGCAGTTCTTC | CASRGGGVSYNEQFF
TRBJ2-5 | . | TRBV10-3 | . | TGTGCCATCAGTGAAAGGGAGACCCAGTACTTC | CAISERETQYF
TRBJ1-3 | . | TRBV27 | . | TGTGCCAGCAGTTTATCCCTTCCGAGGGCTGGAAACACCATATATTTT | CASSLSLPRAGNTIYF
TRBJ2-5 | . | TRBV20-1 | TRBD2 | TGCAGTGCTAGAGTGCTCGGACTAGCGGGGCCAGAGACCCAGTACTTC | CSARVLGLAGPETQYF
TRBJ2-7 | . | TRBV7-2 | TRBD1 | TGTGTCAGCAGCTCCGCCGGACAGGTCTACGAGCAGTACTTC | CVSSSAGQVYEQYF
TRBJ1-1 | once | TRBV19 | . | TGTGCCAGTACTAACAGGGTAGGAGCTTTCTTT | CASTNRVGAFF
TRBJ2-2 | . | TRBV6-6 | . | TGTGCCAGCAGTCCTCTAGTGGGGCACACCGGGGAGCTGTTTTTT | CASSPLVGHTGELFF
TRBJ2-2 | . | TRBV19 | . | TGTGCCAGTAGGCTGGGGATGATCGGGGAGCTGTTTTTT | CASRLGMIGELFF
TRBJ2-3 | many | TRBV7-3 | TRBD2 | TGTGCCAGCAGTTATAGCGGGGGGGCCTCAGATACGCAGTATTTT | CASSYSGGASDTQYF
TRBJ1-6 | . | TRBV27 | TRBD1 | TGTGCCACCTCGGGACAGGGTATAGTTAGTAATTCACCCCTCCACTTT | CATSGQGIVSNSPLHF
TRBJ2-2 | few | TRBV4-1 | . | TGCGCCAGCAGCCAAGATGGGAGCGCGGGCACCGGGGAGCTGTTTTTT | CASSQDGSAGTGELFF
TRBJ2-3 | . | TRBV29-1 | . | TGCAGCGTTGTTAAGGGGGGAGGCGCAGATACGCAGTATTTT | CSVVKGGGADTQYF
TRBJ2-7 | many | TRBV7-6 | . | TGTGCCAGCAGCTTAGCCCCGCTTAGCCAGATTAACGAGCAGTACTTC | CASSLAPLSQINEQYF
TRBJ2-7 | once | TRBV7-4 | TRBD1 | TGTGCCAGCAGCCCACGGGACAGACTATCTTACGAGCAGTACTTC | CASSPRDRLSYEQYF
TRBJ1-1 | . | TRBV29-1 | . | TGCAGCACCCATTCAGGGAGCACTGAAGCTTTCTTT | CSTHSGSTEAFF
TRBJ2-2 | . | TRBV12-5 | . | TGTGCTAGTGGTTGGGGGCCAGGGAGGGGTAACACCGGGGAGCTGTTTTTT | CASGWGPGRGNTGELFF